Each of the 23 T cell receptor beta chains below was sequenced from the same sample in a study of blood T cell repertoires in COVID-19. Clones were sequenced by immunoSEQ multiplex PCR, and TCRdb holds only the in-frame ones, with some missing. The data contain 200,000 to 300,000 clones, around 88% of them singletons. Sequenced sample: PBMCs or T cells enriched from blood (not recorded which). Source of these receptors: a woman aged 40 to 50 with acute COVID-19.

This sequence joins TRBV4-2 and TRBJ1-6; maybe TRBD1 (5 bases). Trimming removed 2 bases at V and 9 bases at J, with 14 bases between. Germline V gives CDR1 LGHNA, CDR2 YNFKEQ. CDR3 length: 15 amino acids. CDR3: CASSQSQGEASPLHF. The DNA of the CDR3 is TGTGCCAGCAGCCAAAGTCAGGGTGAGGCTTCACCCCTCCACTTT.

The chain recombines TRBV19 with TRBJ2-3, with D maybe TRBD1 (6 bases). Trimming took off 6 bases at V and 6 bases at J, with 13 bases between the two ends. Germline V CDR1 and CDR2: LNHDA, SQIVND (reference sequence). The CDR3 covers 13 residues. The CDR3, as DNA: TGTGCCAGTAGACCCCTCAGGGGCGATACGCAGTATTTT. Residues: CASRPLRGDTQYF.

This clone was seen just once. The J gene is TRBJ2-7, the V gene TRBV6-2 or TRBV6-3, with 9 bases identical to TRBD2. The CDR3 runs to 15 residues. The germline V gene has CDR1 MNHEY and CDR2 SVGEGT. V shed 4 bases and J 2 bases; nucleotides not matched to a gene: 6. The chain's CDR3 is CASSLSLAGTYEQYF. CDR3 nucleotide sequence: TGTGCCAGCAGTTTATCTCTAGCGGGGACCTACGAGCAGTACTTC.

The J gene is TRBJ2-2, the V gene TRBV29-1, with a tentative D call TRBD2 (6 bases). Germline V CDR1 and CDR2: SQVTM, ANQGSEA. V was pared by 4 bases and J by 4 bases, with 13 bases between. This CDR3 region has 14 residues. CDR3: CSVVRGTATGELFF. The CDR3 DNA is TGCAGCGTTGTGCGGGGAACCGCCACCGGGGAGCTGTTTTTT.

The J gene is TRBJ1-1, the V gene TRBV19; 8 bases are a match to TRBD1. Trimming removed 6 bases from V and 3 bases from J; junction bases left unmatched: 3. The germline CDR1 and CDR2 sequences are LNHDA and SQIVND (reference sequence). The CDR3 covers 13 residues. The CDR3 bases are TGTGCCAGTAGGGGGACAGGCGACACTGAAGCTTTCTTT. Translation gives CASRGTGDTEAFF.

V usage is TRBV3-1 (or the pseudogene TRBV3-2) and J usage is TRBJ2-5; D is uncertain. The CDR3 spans 14 residues. Trimming removed 1 base from V and 5 bases from J, with 11 bases in between. The germline V gene encodes CDR1 LGHDT and CDR2 YNNKEL (reference sequence). In DNA, the CDR3 is TGTGCCAGCAGCCAAGGCCAACGGGTGGAGACCCAGTACTTC. Translation: CASSQGQRVETQYF.

The chain recombines TRBV18 with TRBJ1-1; the D is unclear. CDR1 is KGHSH, CDR2 LQKENI, per germline. V lost 4 bases, J lost 5 bases, and 17 bases lay in between. The CDR3 is made up of 15 amino acids. The CDR3 here is CASSRGLPGGTEAFF. The CDR3 DNA follows: TGTGCCAGCTCACGAGGGTTACCGGGCGGTACTGAAGCTTTCTTT.

The V and J genes are TRBV5-1 and TRBJ2-1; tentative D call: TRBD2 (5 bases). This CDR3 spans 14 amino acids. V gave up 5 bases and J gave up 2 bases, with 11 bases separating them. CDR1 and CDR2 (germline): SGHRS, YFSETQ. The CDR3 coding sequence is TGCGCCAGCAGGGAGCGGTTAACCTACAATGAGCAGTTCTTC. This codes for CASRERLTYNEQFF.

This clone was counted between two and nine times. V and J are TRBV28 and TRBJ1-1; 7 bases match TRBD1. Trimming removed 5 bases from V and 4 bases from J; junction bases left unmatched: 7. Germline CDR1 reads MDHEN; CDR2 reads SYDVKM. There are 14 residues in the CDR3. CDR3 amino acids: CASSVTGVGTEAFF. The CDR3 DNA reads TGTGCCAGCAGTGTTACAGGGGTCGGCACTGAAGCTTTCTTT. Variable domain in full (rest from reference TRBV28 and TRBJ1-1): DVKVTQSSRYLVKRTGEKVFLECVQDMDHENMFWYRQDPGLGLRLIYFSYDVKMKEKGDIPEGYSVSREKKERFSLILESASTNQTSMYLCASSVTGVGTEAFFGQGTRLTVV.

In its sample, this clone was seen a few times. This chain links TRBV2 with TRBJ1-1; D gene ambiguous. Germline V gene data show CDR1 as SNHLY and CDR2 as FYNNEI. CDR3 size: 15 residues. Between the trimmed V and J ends, which lost 4 bases and 1 base, there was a span of 13 bases. The CDR3 DNA sequence: TGTGCCAGCAGTGCCTCTTCGACGGGGAACACTGAAGCTTTCTTT. Residues: CASSASSTGNTEAFF.

The table lists this clone with a count of one. The rearrangement uses TRBV24-1 and TRBJ2-3; a possible D gene is TRBD1 (5 bases). The CDR3 length is 17 residues. Germline V gives CDR1 KGHDR, CDR2 SFDVKD. Trimming pared 0 bases from V and 1 base from J, leaving 13 bases between. This CDR3 reads CATSDLNFPQGTDTQYF. CDR3 sequence (DNA): TGTGCCACCAGTGATTTGAACTTTCCACAGGGCACAGATACGCAGTATTTT.

V usage is TRBV7-9 and J usage is TRBJ2-3; 7 positions agree with TRBD2. The CDR3 has 14 residues. V lost 8 bases to trimming and J lost 5 bases; unmatched junction nucleotides: 10. Germline V gene data show CDR1 as SEHNR and CDR2 as FQNEAQ (reference sequence). This CDR3 reads CASGGLAEGDTQYF. CDR3 in DNA: TGTGCCAGCGGTGGGCTAGCGGAAGGAGATACGCAGTATTTT.

The chain is built from TRBV7-9 and TRBJ1-1; tentative D call: TRBD1 (5 bases). Germline CDR1 and CDR2: SEHNR and FQNEAQ (reference sequence). Trimming left V 4 bases short and J 4 bases short, with 22 bases between. The CDR3 has 17 amino acids. CDR3 amino acids: CASSSRGWGLDGTEAFF. DNA of the CDR3: TGTGCCAGCAGCTCTAGGGGATGGGGTCTCGACGGCACTGAAGCTTTCTTT.

In its sample, this clone was seen once. The DNA for the CDR3 is TGCAGTGCTAGTGGCAGGGGGTCGGTGGGTAGCAATCAGCCCCAGCATTTT. Its translation: CSASGRGSVGSNQPQHF. The chain uses TRBV20-1 and TRBJ1-5, with 7 bases that match TRBD1. The CDR3 extends over 17 amino acids. The germline CDR1 and CDR2 sequences are DFQATT and SNEGSKA (reference sequence). Germline trimming cut 3 bases from V and 0 bases from J; bases unmatched to any gene: 11.

V gene TRBV7-2 combines with J gene TRBJ1-3; unclear D gene. V shed 8 bases and J shed 0 bases, with 8 bases lying between them. CDR1 and CDR2 from the germline V gene are SGHTA and FQGNSA. The CDR3 has 13 residues. CDR3 DNA: TGTGCCAGCCAGACGGGCTCTGGAAACACCATATATTTT. Translation gives CASQTGSGNTIYF. The whole variable domain, filled in from reference TRBV7-2 and TRBJ1-3, reads GAGVSQSPSNKVTEKGKDVELRCDPISGHTALYWYRQSLGQGLEFLIYFQGNSAPDKSGLPSDRFSAERTGGSVSTLTIQRTQQEDSAVYLCASQTGSGNTIYFGEGSWLTVV.

This chain uses TRBV21-1 with TRBJ2-7; TRBD1 reflects the table's D call only, with no check against the DNA. TRBV21-1 is described as a pseudogene. The CDR3 is made up of 14 amino acids. CDR3 loop: CASSKRDRVSEQYF. CDR3 nucleotides: TGTGCCAGCAGCAAAAGGGACAGGGTAAGCGAGCAGTACTTC.

This chain connects TRBV7-9 to TRBJ1-1, with D possibly matching TRBD1 (6 bases). Trimming pared 8 bases from V and 4 bases from J, leaving 11 bases between. Germline assignment: CDR1 SEHNR and CDR2 FQNEAQ (reference sequence). CDR3 size: 12 residues. The CDR3 is CASRRGGTEAFF. The CDR3 nucleotides read TGTGCCAGCCGTAGGGGGGGCACTGAAGCTTTCTTT.

In regard to this clone: One end of the junction is discordant with germline, which a read error may explain. The chain couples TRBV5-4 to TRBJ2-7; D uncertain. Germline CDR1 SGHNT, CDR2 YYREEE (reference sequence). The CDR3 is 13 amino acids. The CDR3 spells CASSLDNSHEQYF. The CDR3 DNA is TGTGCCAGCAGCTTGGATAACTCCCACGAGCAGTACTTC.

The V and J genes are TRBV5-4 and TRBJ2-7, with a possible D match to TRBD1 (5 bases). This CDR3 comprises 14 residues. Trimming stripped 7 bases from V and 5 bases from J, with 19 bases between. Germline V gene sequence: CDR1 SGHNT, CDR2 YYREEE (reference sequence). The CDR3 sequence: CASGVATANDEQYF. The DNA for the CDR3 is TGTGCCAGCGGTGTGGCGACAGCTAACGACGAGCAGTACTTC.

This clone was picked up one time. The genes are TRBV4-2 and TRBJ1-4; D is possibly TRBD1 (5 bases). Trimming pared 2 bases from V and 14 bases from J, leaving 15 bases between. The CDR3 is 13 amino acids. Germline V gives CDR1 LGHNA, CDR2 YNFKEQ. As DNA, the CDR3 is TGTGCCAGCAGCCAACCTGACAGACCATCCCTGTTTTTT. This encodes CASSQPDRPSLFF.

This clone was counted once. The chain is built from TRBV3-1 (or the pseudogene TRBV3-2) and TRBJ1-5; the D gene is possibly TRBD1 (6 bases). The V gene's germline CDR1 is LGHDT and CDR2 YNNKEL (reference sequence). The CDR3 is made up of 14 amino acids. Trimming pared 1 base from V and 6 bases from J, leaving 10 bases between. The CDR3 region is CASSQGRGVQPQHF. DNA of the CDR3: TGTGCCAGCAGCCAAGGCAGGGGCGTTCAGCCCCAGCATTTT.

The chain links TRBV5-1 to TRBJ1-4, with 8 bases aligning to TRBD1. This CDR3 is 16 amino acids long. Per the germline V gene, CDR1 is SGHRS and CDR2 is YFSETQ. The ends lost 0 bases at V and 6 bases at J; junction bases unmatched: 7. The DNA for the CDR3 is TGCGCCAGCAGCTTGGCCAACAGGGGGACCGATGAAAAACTGTTTTTT. As protein: CASSLANRGTDEKLFF. Looking up the rest from reference TRBV5-1 and TRBJ1-4 gives the full variable domain: KAGVTQTPRYLIKTRGQQVTLSCSPISGHRSVSWYQQTPGQGLQFLFEYFSETQRNKGNFPGRFSGRQFSNSRSEMNVSTLELGDSALYLCASSLANRGTDEKLFFGSGTQLSVL.

The chain employs TRBV7-2 and TRBJ2-4, with 7 nucleotides matching TRBD1. In germline, CDR1 is SGHTA, CDR2 FQGNSA. Trimming at V came to 3 bases and at J to 5 bases, leaving 1 base not matched to a gene. This CDR3 is built from 13 residues. CDR3 nucleotide sequence: TGTGCCAGCAGCTTTACAGGGGAAAACATTCAGTACTTC. Its translation is CASSFTGENIQYF.